This is a list of T cell receptor beta chains from one sample in a study of T-cell reconstitution after alpha-beta-depleted transplantation in children. One entry per CDR3 protein, called by TCRdb with MiXCR from the PCR reads. The data show about 500,000 distinct CDR3 sequences, around a third seen once. The input for sequencing was PBMCs from the stem cell graft donor, taken from the stem cell graft. The receptor set was obtained from a human donor who donated a stem cell graft to a child with aplastic anemia. The CDR3 runs from the conserved cysteine through the conserved F or W. The order of the fields is CDR3 protein, CDR3 DNA, V gene, J gene, clone size, D gene. The D gene is left open where the match is weak. Rows give clone size only sometimes, using once, few, many, or a class for an expanded clone.

CDR3aa: CASSQDLAGAGNEQFF
CDR3nt: TGCGCCAGCAGCCAAGATCTAGCGGGAGCGGGTAATGAGCAGTTCTTC
v_gene: TRBV4-3
j_gene: TRBJ2-1
abundance: .
d_gene: TRBD2

CDR3aa: CASSAQQGSIGYTF
CDR3nt: TGTGCCAGCAGCGCACAACAGGGAAGTATTGGCTACACCTTC
v_gene: TRBV9
j_gene: TRBJ1-2
abundance: few
d_gene: .

CDR3aa: CASSLKEERGFF
CDR3nt: TGTGCCAGCAGCTTAAAGGAGGAGAGAGGGTTCTTC
v_gene: TRBV7-9
j_gene: TRBJ2-1
abundance: few
d_gene: .

CDR3aa: CSVRGGSVELFF
CDR3nt: TGCAGCGTGCGGGGCGGGTCCGTGGAGCTGTTTTTT
v_gene: TRBV29-1
j_gene: TRBJ2-2
abundance: .
d_gene: .

CDR3aa: CASQPGLAGGAGEQFF
CDR3nt: TGTGCCTCTCAACCGGGACTAGCGGGAGGAGCGGGTGAGCAGTTCTTC
v_gene: TRBV27
j_gene: TRBJ2-1
abundance: few
d_gene: TRBD2

CDR3aa: CASSQAAGYDIQYF
CDR3nt: TGCGCCAGCAGCCAAGCAGCGGGATATGACATTCAGTACTTC
v_gene: TRBV4-1
j_gene: TRBJ2-4
abundance: .
d_gene: TRBD2

CDR3aa: CASSPSGQPTETQYF
CDR3nt: TGCGCCAGCAGCCCTTCGGGACAGCCCACGGAGACCCAGTACTTC
v_gene: TRBV5-1
j_gene: TRBJ2-5
abundance: .
d_gene: TRBD1

CDR3aa: CASSYSGRGASNQPQHF
CDR3nt: TGTGCCAGCAGTTACTCTGGCCGGGGGGCGAGCAATCAGCCCCAGCATTTT
v_gene: TRBV6-5
j_gene: TRBJ1-5
abundance: .
d_gene: .

CDR3aa: CASSARDRATTWNSPLHF
CDR3nt: TGTGCCAGCAGTGCCCGGGACAGGGCAACAACGTGGAATTCACCCCTCCACTTT
v_gene: TRBV6-1
j_gene: TRBJ1-6
abundance: few
d_gene: TRBD1

CDR3aa: CATSSWGRVTDTQYF
CDR3nt: TGTGCCACCAGCAGTTGGGGACGGGTCACAGATACGCAGTATTTT
v_gene: TRBV15
j_gene: TRBJ2-3
abundance: .
d_gene: .

CDR3aa: CSVEGRGMETQYF
CDR3nt: TGCAGCGTTGAGGGGAGGGGGATGGAGACCCAGTACTTC
v_gene: TRBV29-1
j_gene: TRBJ2-5
abundance: few
d_gene: .

CDR3aa: CSVEARGIDSPGKQFF
CDR3nt: TGCAGCGTTGAAGCTCGGGGAATAGACTCACCTGGAAAGCAGTTCTTC
v_gene: TRBV29-1
j_gene: TRBJ2-1
abundance: .
d_gene: .

CDR3aa: CASSPVDRGFGYTF
CDR3nt: TGTGCCAGCAGCCCCGTAGACAGGGGTTTTGGCTACACCTTC
v_gene: TRBV5-6
j_gene: TRBJ1-2
abundance: .
d_gene: TRBD1

CDR3aa: CASSVSHGLNNQPQHF
CDR3nt: TGTGCCAGCAGCGTGTCCCATGGGCTAAACAATCAGCCCCAGCATTTT
v_gene: TRBV9
j_gene: TRBJ1-5
abundance: few
d_gene: .

CDR3aa: CATSRGGTGEKLFF
CDR3nt: TGTGCCACCAGCAGAGGAGGGACGGGTGAAAAACTGTTTTTT
v_gene: TRBV15
j_gene: TRBJ1-4
abundance: .
d_gene: .

CDR3aa: CAWSRSTGELFF
CDR3nt: TGTGCCTGGAGTCGGAGCACCGGGGAGCTGTTTTTT
v_gene: TRBV30
j_gene: TRBJ2-2
abundance: few
d_gene: .

CDR3aa: CSVAAQENTDTQYF
CDR3nt: TGCAGCGTTGCAGCTCAGGAAAACACAGATACGCAGTATTTT
v_gene: TRBV29-1
j_gene: TRBJ2-3
abundance: .
d_gene: .

CDR3aa: CASSLLGGTGRTEAFF
CDR3nt: TGTGCCAGCAGTTTATTAGGAGGTACGGGTAGGACTGAAGCTTTCTTT
v_gene: TRBV27
j_gene: TRBJ1-1
abundance: few
d_gene: .

CDR3aa: CASSSRDYHNEQFF
CDR3nt: TGTGCCAGCAGTAGCCGGGACTACCACAATGAGCAGTTCTTC
v_gene: TRBV27
j_gene: TRBJ2-1
abundance: .
d_gene: TRBD2

CDR3aa: CASSGVGYGTEAFF
CDR3nt: TGTGCCAGCTCAGGGGTCGGTTATGGCACTGAAGCTTTCTTT
v_gene: TRBV18
j_gene: TRBJ1-1
abundance: .
d_gene: .

CDR3aa: CATSRPDNEQFF
CDR3nt: TGTGCCACCAGCAGACCCGACAATGAGCAGTTCTTC
v_gene: TRBV15
j_gene: TRBJ2-1
abundance: .
d_gene: .

CDR3aa: CALGWVSYEQYF
CDR3nt: TGTGCCCTGGGGTGGGTCTCCTACGAGCAGTACTTC
v_gene: TRBV30
j_gene: TRBJ2-7
abundance: few
d_gene: .

CDR3aa: CASSPWRGGNYGYTF
CDR3nt: TGTGCCAGCAGCCCCTGGAGGGGTGGTAACTATGGCTACACCTTC
v_gene: TRBV11-2
j_gene: TRBJ1-2
abundance: .
d_gene: .

CDR3aa: CASSRTGQGTYNEQFF
CDR3nt: TGTGCCAGCAGCCGGACAGGACAGGGCACCTACAATGAGCAGTTCTTC
v_gene: TRBV4-2
j_gene: TRBJ2-1
abundance: .
d_gene: TRBD1

CDR3aa: CASMDTGGNEQFF
CDR3nt: TGCGCCAGCATGGATACAGGGGGGAATGAGCAGTTCTTC
v_gene: TRBV5-1
j_gene: TRBJ2-1
abundance: .
d_gene: TRBD1

CDR3aa: CASSQDSGGEQFF
CDR3nt: TGCGCCAGCAGCCAAGATTCCGGGGGTGAGCAGTTCTTC
v_gene: TRBV4-3
j_gene: TRBJ2-1
abundance: few
d_gene: .

CDR3aa: CASSLDGGINEQFF
CDR3nt: TGTGCCAGCAGCTTGGACGGCGGGATCAATGAGCAGTTCTTC
v_gene: TRBV7-9
j_gene: TRBJ2-1
abundance: .
d_gene: .

CDR3aa: CASSWTLSPLYGYTF
CDR3nt: TGTGCCAGCAGTTGGACCCTTAGCCCTTTGTATGGCTACACCTTC
v_gene: TRBV6-5
j_gene: TRBJ1-2
abundance: .
d_gene: .

CDR3aa: CSARARSSGRVYNEQFF
CDR3nt: TGCAGTGCTAGAGCCCGGTCTAGCGGGAGGGTCTACAATGAGCAGTTCTTC
v_gene: TRBV20-1
j_gene: TRBJ2-1
abundance: .
d_gene: TRBD2

CDR3aa: CATSGTGVTGELFF
CDR3nt: TGTGCCACCAGTGGGACAGGGGTCACCGGGGAGCTGTTTTTT
v_gene: TRBV24-1
j_gene: TRBJ2-2
abundance: few
d_gene: TRBD1

CDR3aa: CASKNPPDTQYF
CDR3nt: TGTGCCAGCAAAAACCCCCCAGATACGCAGTATTTT
v_gene: TRBV6-5
j_gene: TRBJ2-3
abundance: .
d_gene: .

CDR3aa: CSVHESGGWNTGELFF
CDR3nt: TGCAGCGTCCACGAATCTGGAGGCTGGAACACCGGGGAGCTGTTTTTT
v_gene: TRBV29-1
j_gene: TRBJ2-2
abundance: few
d_gene: .

CDR3aa: CASSLEGYQPQHF
CDR3nt: TGCGCCAGCAGCTTGGAAGGGTATCAGCCCCAGCATTTT
v_gene: TRBV5-1
j_gene: TRBJ1-5
abundance: few
d_gene: .

CDR3aa: CASRWTGGSEQYF
CDR3nt: TGCGCCAGCAGGTGGACAGGGGGTAGCGAGCAGTACTTC
v_gene: TRBV10-2
j_gene: TRBJ2-7
abundance: .
d_gene: TRBD1

CDR3aa: CAWSVGPTNTGELFF
CDR3nt: TGTGCCTGGAGTGTAGGACCGACGAACACCGGGGAGCTGTTTTTT
v_gene: TRBV30
j_gene: TRBJ2-2
abundance: few
d_gene: .

CDR3aa: CASSQSTVGTQYF
CDR3nt: TGTGCCAGCAGCCAATCCACCGTAGGGACCCAGTACTTC
v_gene: TRBV7-2
j_gene: TRBJ2-5
abundance: few
d_gene: .

CDR3aa: CASSPIGTSGSYNEQFF
CDR3nt: TGTGCCAGCAGTCCTATTGGTACTAGCGGCTCCTACAATGAGCAGTTCTTC
v_gene: TRBV27
j_gene: TRBJ2-1
abundance: few
d_gene: TRBD2

CDR3aa: CASRPGTSFSNNEQFF
CDR3nt: TGTGCCAGCAGGCCAGGGACGTCTTTTTCTAACAATGAGCAGTTCTTC
v_gene: TRBV5-5
j_gene: TRBJ2-1
abundance: .
d_gene: .

CDR3aa: CASSEGSSTDTQYF
CDR3nt: TGCGCCAGCAGCGAGGGGAGTAGCACAGATACGCAGTATTTT
v_gene: TRBV5-1
j_gene: TRBJ2-3
abundance: once
d_gene: .

CDR3aa: CASSWAGGASPLHF
CDR3nt: TGTGCCAGCAGTTGGGCAGGGGGAGCTTCACCCCTCCACTTT
v_gene: TRBV12-3/TRBV12-4
j_gene: TRBJ1-6
abundance: once
d_gene: TRBD1

CDR3aa: CASTVGSDEQFF
CDR3nt: TGCGCCAGCACTGTCGGGAGCGATGAGCAGTTCTTC
v_gene: TRBV5-1
j_gene: TRBJ2-1
abundance: .
d_gene: .

CDR3aa: CASSYGNGNEKLFF
CDR3nt: TGTGCCAGCAGTTACGGGAACGGCAATGAAAAACTGTTTTTT
v_gene: TRBV6-5
j_gene: TRBJ1-4
abundance: .
d_gene: .